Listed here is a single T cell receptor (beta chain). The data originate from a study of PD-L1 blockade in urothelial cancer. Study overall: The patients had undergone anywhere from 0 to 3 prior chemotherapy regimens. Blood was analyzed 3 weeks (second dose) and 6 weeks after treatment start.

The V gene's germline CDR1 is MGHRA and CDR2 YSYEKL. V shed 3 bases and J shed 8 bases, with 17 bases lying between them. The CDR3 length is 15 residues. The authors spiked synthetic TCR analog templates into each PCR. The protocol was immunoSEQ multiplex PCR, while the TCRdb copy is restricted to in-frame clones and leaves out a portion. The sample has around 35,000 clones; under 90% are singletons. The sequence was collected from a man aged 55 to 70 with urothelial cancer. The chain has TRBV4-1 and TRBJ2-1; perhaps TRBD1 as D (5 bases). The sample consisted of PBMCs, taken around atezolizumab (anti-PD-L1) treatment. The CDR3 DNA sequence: TGCGCCAGCAGCCAGCCGGACACTGGTGGCGATGAGCAGTTCTTC. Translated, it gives CASSQPDTGGDEQFF.